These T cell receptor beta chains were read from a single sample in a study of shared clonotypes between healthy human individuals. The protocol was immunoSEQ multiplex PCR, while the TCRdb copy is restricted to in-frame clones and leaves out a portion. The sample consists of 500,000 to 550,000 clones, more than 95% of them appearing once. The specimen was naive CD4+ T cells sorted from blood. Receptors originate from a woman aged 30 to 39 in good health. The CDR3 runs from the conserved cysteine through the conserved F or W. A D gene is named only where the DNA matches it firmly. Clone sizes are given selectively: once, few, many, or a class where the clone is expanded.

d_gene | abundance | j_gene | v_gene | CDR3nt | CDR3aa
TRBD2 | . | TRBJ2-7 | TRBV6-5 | TGTGCCAGCAGCCCAACTAGCGGGAGCTCCTACGAGCAGTACTTC | CASSPTSGSSYEQYF
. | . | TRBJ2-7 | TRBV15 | TGTGCCACCAGCCGGGGGAGGGGGCCCTACGAGCAGTACTTC | CATSRGRGPYEQYF
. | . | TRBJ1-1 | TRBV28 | TGTGCCAGCAGGGGGAGGGTAGTCCTGAACACTGAAGCTTTCTTT | CASRGRVVLNTEAFF
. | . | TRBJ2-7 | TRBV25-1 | TGTGCCAGCAGTGGACCCGTGCGGCTCTACGAGCAGTACTTC | CASSGPVRLYEQYF
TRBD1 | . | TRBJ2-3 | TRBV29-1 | TGCAGCTCAACCGACAGGGTGGGAGTGACGGATACGCAGTATTTT | CSSTDRVGVTDTQYF
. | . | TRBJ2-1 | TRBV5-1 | TGCGCCAGCGCCCCGTCCCGCCCGGTCGCCAATGAGCAGTTCTTC | CASAPSRPVANEQFF
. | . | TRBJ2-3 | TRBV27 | TGTGCCAGCCTCAAATTCGGGGGCGCAGATACGCAGTATTTT | CASLKFGGADTQYF
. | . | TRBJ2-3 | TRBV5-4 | TGTGCCAGCAGCTTGGTGGGCCCCTCTAGCACAGATACGCAGTATTTT | CASSLVGPSSTDTQYF
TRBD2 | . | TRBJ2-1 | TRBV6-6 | TGTGCCAGCGCTAGCGGCTATTACAATGAGCAGTTCTTC | CASASGYYNEQFF
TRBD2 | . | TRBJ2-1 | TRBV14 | TGTGCCAGCAGCCGAGTCTGGGGGGGCTCCTACAATGAGCAGTTCTTC | CASSRVWGGSYNEQFF
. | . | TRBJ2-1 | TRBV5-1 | TGCGCCAGCAGCTACTCCGGGAGCAATGAGCAGTTCTTC | CASSYSGSNEQFF
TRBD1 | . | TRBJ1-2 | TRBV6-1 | TGTGCCAGCAGGGGACAGCTTTACTATGGCTACACCTTC | CASRGQLYYGYTF
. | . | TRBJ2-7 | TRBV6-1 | TGTGCCAGCAGTGAGTATCGGTTGGGGGGCTACGAGCAGTACTTC | CASSEYRLGGYEQYF
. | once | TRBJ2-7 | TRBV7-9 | TGTGCCAGCGCGCAGACAATCTACGAGCAGTACTTC | CASAQTIYEQYF
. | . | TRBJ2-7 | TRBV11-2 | TGTGCCAGCAGCTTAGGCAATAGCGAGCTCTACGAGCAGTACTTC | CASSLGNSELYEQYF
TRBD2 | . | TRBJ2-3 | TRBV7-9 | TGTGCCAGCAGCTTTTTTAGCGGGAGGGCCGGTACCACAGATACGCAGTATTTT | CASSFFSGRAGTTDTQYF
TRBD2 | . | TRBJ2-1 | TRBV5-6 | TGTGCCAGCAGCTTGGGACTAGCGGGAGGTAGGGAGCAGTTCTTC | CASSLGLAGGREQFF
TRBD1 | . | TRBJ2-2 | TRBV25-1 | TGTGCCAGCAGCCTCGGGACAGCGTTCACCGGGGAGCTGTTTTTT | CASSLGTAFTGELFF
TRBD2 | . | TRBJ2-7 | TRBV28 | TGTGCCAGCCCGCGCCGACTAGCGGGAGCGATCGGAGAGTCCTACGAGCAGTACTTC | CASPRRLAGAIGESYEQYF
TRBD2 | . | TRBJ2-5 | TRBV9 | TGTGCCAGCAGCGTAGTACTAGCGGAGTACCAAGAGACCCAGTACTTC | CASSVVLAEYQETQYF
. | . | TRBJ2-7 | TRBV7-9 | TGTGCCAGCAGTCACCGTCGGTCAGGGGGGATGAGCGAGCAGTACTTC | CASSHRRSGGMSEQYF
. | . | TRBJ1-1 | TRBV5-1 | TGCGCCAGCAGCTTGCAGCCCAAAGCACCGGCCACCTTTTTTTCAGCTTTCTTT | CASSLQPKAPATFFSAFF